This section outlines one T cell receptor beta chain sequence together with its context. Sequencing was performed with immunoSEQ multiplex PCR; in TCRdb, only in-frame clones are kept and a portion is missing. The data show 450,000 or so clones, roughly 89% seen once. The sample originates from a study of blood T cell repertoires in COVID-19. The overall study: The study drew acute and convalescent COVID-19 samples from the United States, Italy and Spain.

Seattle researchers signed up patients amid active infection and tracked them longitudinally. Source material: peripheral blood. This receptor was obtained from a man aged 18 to 29 with COVID-19, enrolled during active disease.

CDR3 sequence (DNA): TGTGCCAGCAGTCGCGGGGGAGTCTACAATGAGCAGTTCTTC. Translated: CASSRGGVYNEQFF. The chain joins TRBV6-5 to TRBJ2-1, with TRBD2 identical over 7 bases. Germline V gene sequence: CDR1 MNHEY, CDR2 SVGAGI. V shed 5 bases and J 3 bases; nucleotides not matched to a gene: 4. This CDR3 spans 14 amino acids.